This TCR beta chain appears in the sequencing data of a study of T cell responses to AZD1222 COVID-19 vaccine. Study-level findings and limits: Repertoires were obtained only post-peak T cell response. Among the donors, most were white British and more were female, and clonal diversity was possibly underestimated. Unmutated variant regions are reportedly the target of nearly half of TCRs that are spike-specific.

About this clone: The target antigen is unknown.

The CDR3 consists of 13 residues. V was cut by 0 bases and J by 9 bases, with 10 bases left in between. Germline lookup yields CDR1 SGDLS and CDR2 YYNGEE. Sequenced by immunoSEQ multiplex PCR; TCRdb stores in-frame clones only, minus some. Counted here are more than 70,000 clones, about 88% occurring once; the ten biggest clones make up about 13%. The sequence came from an adult in good health. Sequencing was performed on peripheral blood, taken on day 0 of AZD1222 vaccination. V gene TRBV9 combines with J gene TRBJ2-1; the D is unclear. The DNA for the CDR3 is TGTGCCAGCAGCGTAGGAAGTAGCCGTGAGCAGTTCTTC. Protein: CASSVGSSREQFF.